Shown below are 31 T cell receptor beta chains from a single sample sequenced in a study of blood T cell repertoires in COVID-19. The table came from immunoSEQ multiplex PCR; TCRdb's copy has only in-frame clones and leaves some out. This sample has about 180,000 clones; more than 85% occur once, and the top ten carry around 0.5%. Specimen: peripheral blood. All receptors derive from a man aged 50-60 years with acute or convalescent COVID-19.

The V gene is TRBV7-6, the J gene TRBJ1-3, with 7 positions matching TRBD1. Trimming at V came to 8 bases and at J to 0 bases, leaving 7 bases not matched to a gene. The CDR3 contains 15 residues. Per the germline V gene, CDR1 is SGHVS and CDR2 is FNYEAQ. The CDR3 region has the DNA TGTGCCAGCCAACAGGGGCTAGACTCTGGAAACACCATATATTTT. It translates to CASQQGLDSGNTIYF.

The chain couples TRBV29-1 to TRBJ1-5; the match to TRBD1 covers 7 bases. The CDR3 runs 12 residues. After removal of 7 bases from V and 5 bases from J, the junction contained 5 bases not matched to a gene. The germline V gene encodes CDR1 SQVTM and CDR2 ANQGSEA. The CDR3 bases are TGCAGCGCTAGACAGGGAGATCAGCCCCAGCATTTT. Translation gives CSARQGDQPQHF.

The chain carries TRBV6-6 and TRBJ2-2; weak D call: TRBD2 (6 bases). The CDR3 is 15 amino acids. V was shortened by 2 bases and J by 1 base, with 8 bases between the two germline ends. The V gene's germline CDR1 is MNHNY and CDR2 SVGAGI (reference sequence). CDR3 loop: CASSYGGMNTGELFF. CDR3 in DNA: TGTGCCAGCAGTTACGGCGGGATGAACACCGGGGAGCTGTTTTTT.

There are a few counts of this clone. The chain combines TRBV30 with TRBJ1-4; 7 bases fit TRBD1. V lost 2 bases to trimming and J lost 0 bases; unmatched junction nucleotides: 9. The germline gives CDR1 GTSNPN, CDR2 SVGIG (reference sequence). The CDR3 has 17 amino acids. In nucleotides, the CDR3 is TGTGCCTGGAGTTTGGACAGGCCGTTGGCAACTAATGAAAAACTGTTTTTT. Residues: CAWSLDRPLATNEKLFF.

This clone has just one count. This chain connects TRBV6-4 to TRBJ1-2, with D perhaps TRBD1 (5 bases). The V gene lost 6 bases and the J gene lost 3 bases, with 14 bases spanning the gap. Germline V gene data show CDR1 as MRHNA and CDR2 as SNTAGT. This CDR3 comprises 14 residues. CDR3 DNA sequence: TGTGCCAGCAGGAGGGACTGGGGCGACTATGGCTACACCTTC. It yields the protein CASRRDWGDYGYTF.

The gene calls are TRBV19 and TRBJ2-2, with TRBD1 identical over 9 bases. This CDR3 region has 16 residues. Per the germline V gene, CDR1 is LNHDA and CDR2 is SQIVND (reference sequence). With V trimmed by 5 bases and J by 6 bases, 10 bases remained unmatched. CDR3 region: CASSEFGTGRSGELFF. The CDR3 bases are TGTGCCAGTAGTGAGTTCGGGACAGGGCGATCCGGGGAGCTGTTTTTT.

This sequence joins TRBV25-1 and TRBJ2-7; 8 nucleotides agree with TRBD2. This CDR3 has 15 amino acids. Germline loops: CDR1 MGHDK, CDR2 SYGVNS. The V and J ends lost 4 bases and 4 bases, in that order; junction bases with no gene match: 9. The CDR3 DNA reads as TGTGCCAGCAGTGCTAGCGGACTAGCACCTTACGAGCAGTACTTC. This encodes CASSASGLAPYEQYF.

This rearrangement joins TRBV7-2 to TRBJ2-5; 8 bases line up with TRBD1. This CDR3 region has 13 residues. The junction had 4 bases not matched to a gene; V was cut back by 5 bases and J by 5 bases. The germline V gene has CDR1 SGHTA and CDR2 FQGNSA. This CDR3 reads CASSAHRGETQYF. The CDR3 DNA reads TGTGCCAGCAGCGCCCACAGGGGGGAGACCCAGTACTTC. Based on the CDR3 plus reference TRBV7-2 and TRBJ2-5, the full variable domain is GAGVSQSPSNKVTEKGKDVELRCDPISGHTALYWYRQSLGQGLEFLIYFQGNSAPDKSGLPSDRFSAERTGGSVSTLTIQRTQQEDSAVYLCASSAHRGETQYFGPGTRLLVL.

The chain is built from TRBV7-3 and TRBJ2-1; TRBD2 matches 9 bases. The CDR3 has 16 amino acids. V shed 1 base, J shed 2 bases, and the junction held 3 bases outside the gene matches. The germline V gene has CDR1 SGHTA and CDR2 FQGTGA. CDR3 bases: TGTGCCAGCAGCTTAATAGGCGGGGGGGCCTACAATGAGCAGTTCTTC. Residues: CASSLIGGGAYNEQFF.

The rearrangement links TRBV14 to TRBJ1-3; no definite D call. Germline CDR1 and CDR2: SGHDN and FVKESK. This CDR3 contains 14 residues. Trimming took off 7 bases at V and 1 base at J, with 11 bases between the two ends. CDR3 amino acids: CASTPGASGNTIYF. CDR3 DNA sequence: TGTGCCAGCACTCCGGGAGCTTCTGGAAACACCATATATTTT.

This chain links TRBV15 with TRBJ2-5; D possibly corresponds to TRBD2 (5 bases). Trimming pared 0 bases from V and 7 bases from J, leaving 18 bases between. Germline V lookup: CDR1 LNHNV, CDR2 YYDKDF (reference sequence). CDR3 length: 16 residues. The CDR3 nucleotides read TGTGCCACCAGCAGAGATAGGTGGAGGCGGCCCGGGACCCAGTACTTC. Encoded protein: CATSRDRWRRPGTQYF.

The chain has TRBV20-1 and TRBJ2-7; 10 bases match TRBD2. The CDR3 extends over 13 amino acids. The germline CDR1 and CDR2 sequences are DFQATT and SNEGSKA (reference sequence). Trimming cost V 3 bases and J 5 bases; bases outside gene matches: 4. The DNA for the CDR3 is TGCAGTGCTAGTGTCAGCGGGGGGGACGAGCAGTACGTC. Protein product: CSASVSGGDEQYV.

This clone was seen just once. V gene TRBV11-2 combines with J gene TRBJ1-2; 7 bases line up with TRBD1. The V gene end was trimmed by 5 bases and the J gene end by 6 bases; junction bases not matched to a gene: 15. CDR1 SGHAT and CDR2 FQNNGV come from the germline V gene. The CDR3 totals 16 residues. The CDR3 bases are TGTGCCAGCAGCCTTATCCCCCAGGGGGGTATCCATGGCTACACCTTC. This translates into CASSLIPQGGIHGYTF.

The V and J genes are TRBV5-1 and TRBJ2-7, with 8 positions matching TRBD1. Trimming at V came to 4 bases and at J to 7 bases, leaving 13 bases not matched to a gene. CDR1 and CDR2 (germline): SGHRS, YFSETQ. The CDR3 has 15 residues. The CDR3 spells CASSLPGQDSKEQYF. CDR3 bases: TGCGCCAGCAGCCTGCCGGGACAGGACTCCAAGGAGCAGTACTTC.

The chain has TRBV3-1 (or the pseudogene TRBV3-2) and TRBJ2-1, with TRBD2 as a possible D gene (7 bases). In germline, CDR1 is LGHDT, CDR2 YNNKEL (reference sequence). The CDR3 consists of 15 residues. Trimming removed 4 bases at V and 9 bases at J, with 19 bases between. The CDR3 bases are TGTGCCAGCAGCCTTGGGGGCGGGAGCCCCAGTGAGCAGTTCTTC. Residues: CASSLGGGSPSEQFF.

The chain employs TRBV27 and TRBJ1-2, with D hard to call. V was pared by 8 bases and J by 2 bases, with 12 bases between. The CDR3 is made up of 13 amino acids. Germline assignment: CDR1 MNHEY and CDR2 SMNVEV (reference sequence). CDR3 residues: CASSPPGNYGYTF. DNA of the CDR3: TGTGCCAGCTCCCCTCCGGGAAACTATGGCTACACCTTC.

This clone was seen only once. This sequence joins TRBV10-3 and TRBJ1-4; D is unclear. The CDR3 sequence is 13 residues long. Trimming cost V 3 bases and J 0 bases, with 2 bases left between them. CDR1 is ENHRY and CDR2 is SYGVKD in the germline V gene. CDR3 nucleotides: TGTGCCATCAGTGACACAACTAATGAAAAACTGTTTTTT. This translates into CAISDTTNEKLFF.

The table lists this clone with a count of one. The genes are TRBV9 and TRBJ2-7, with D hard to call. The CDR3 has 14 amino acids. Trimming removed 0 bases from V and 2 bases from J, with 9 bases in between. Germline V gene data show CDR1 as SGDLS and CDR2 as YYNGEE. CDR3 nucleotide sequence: TGTGCCAGCAGCGTAGTGGATCGGGCCTACGAGCAGTACTTC. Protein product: CASSVVDRAYEQYF.

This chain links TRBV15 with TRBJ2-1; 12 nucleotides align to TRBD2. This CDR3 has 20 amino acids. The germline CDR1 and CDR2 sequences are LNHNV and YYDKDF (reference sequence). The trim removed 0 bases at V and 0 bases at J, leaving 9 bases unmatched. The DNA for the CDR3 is TGTGCCACCAGCAGAGAATTGACTAGCGGGGGCCCCTTCTCCTACAATGAGCAGTTCTTC. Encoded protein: CATSRELTSGGPFSYNEQFF.

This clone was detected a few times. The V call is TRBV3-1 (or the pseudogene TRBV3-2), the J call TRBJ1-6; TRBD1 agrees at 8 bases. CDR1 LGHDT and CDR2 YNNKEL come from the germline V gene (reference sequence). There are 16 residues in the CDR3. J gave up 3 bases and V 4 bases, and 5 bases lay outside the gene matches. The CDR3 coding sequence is TGTGCCAGCAGCCTGACAGGGGCCCGCTATAATTCACCCCTCCACTTT. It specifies CASSLTGARYNSPLHF.

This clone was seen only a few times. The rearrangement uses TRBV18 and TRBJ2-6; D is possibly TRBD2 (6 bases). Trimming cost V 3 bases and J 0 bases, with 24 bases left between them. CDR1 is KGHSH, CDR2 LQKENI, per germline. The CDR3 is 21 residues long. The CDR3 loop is CASSPRPLSDYPPSGANVLTF. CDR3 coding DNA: TGTGCCAGCTCACCCCGGCCACTTTCGGACTACCCTCCCTCTGGGGCCAACGTCCTGACTTTC.

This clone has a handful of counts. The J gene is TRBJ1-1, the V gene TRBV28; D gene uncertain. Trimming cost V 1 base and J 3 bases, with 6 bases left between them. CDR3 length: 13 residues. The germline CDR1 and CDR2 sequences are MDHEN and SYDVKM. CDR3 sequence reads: CASSLLIDTEAFF. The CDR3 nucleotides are TGTGCCAGCAGTTTATTAATAGACACTGAAGCTTTCTTT. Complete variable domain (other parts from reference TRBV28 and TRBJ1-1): DVKVTQSSRYLVKRTGEKVFLECVQDMDHENMFWYRQDPGLGLRLIYFSYDVKMKEKGDIPEGYSVSREKKERFSLILESASTNQTSMYLCASSLLIDTEAFFGQGTRLTVV.

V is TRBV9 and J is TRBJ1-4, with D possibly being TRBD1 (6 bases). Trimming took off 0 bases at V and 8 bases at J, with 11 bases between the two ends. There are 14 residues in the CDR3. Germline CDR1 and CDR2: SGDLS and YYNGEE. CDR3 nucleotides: TGTGCCAGCAGCGTAGCCGGGGACACAGAAAAACTGTTTTTT. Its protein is CASSVAGDTEKLFF. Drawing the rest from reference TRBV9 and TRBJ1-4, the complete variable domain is DSGVTQTPKHLITATGQRVTLRCSPRSGDLSVYWYQQSLDQGLQFLIQYYNGEERAKGNILERFSAQQFPDLHSELNLSSLELGDSALYFCASSVAGDTEKLFFGSGTQLSVL.

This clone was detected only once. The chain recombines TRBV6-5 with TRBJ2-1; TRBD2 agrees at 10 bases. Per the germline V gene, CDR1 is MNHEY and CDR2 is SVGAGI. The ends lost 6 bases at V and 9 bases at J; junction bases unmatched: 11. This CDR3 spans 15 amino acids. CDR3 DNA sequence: TGTGCCAGCAGGCCCCTAGCGGGAGTAGGGATTGAGCAGTTCTTC. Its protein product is CASRPLAGVGIEQFF.

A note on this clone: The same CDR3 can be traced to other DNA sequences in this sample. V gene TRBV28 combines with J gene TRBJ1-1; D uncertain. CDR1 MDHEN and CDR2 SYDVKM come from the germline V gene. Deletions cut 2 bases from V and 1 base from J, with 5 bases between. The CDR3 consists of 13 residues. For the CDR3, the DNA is TGTGCCAGCAGTTTACGGGGGAACACTGAAGCTTTCTTT. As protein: CASSLRGNTEAFF.

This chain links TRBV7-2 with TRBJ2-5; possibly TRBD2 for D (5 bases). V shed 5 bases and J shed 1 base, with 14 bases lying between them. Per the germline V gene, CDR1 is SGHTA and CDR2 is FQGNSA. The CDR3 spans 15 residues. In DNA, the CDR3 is TGTGCCAGCAGCCCCAGGACTGGCCCCCAAGAGACCCAGTACTTC. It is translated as CASSPRTGPQETQYF.

CDR3 sequence reads: CASSERAGGYGYTF. Written as DNA, the CDR3 is TGTGCCAGCAGTGAGCGGGCAGGAGGGTATGGCTACACCTTC. The J gene is TRBJ1-2, the V gene TRBV25-1, with D uncertain. Trimming pared 3 bases from V and 5 bases from J, leaving 13 bases between. The CDR3 extends over 14 amino acids. Per the germline V gene, CDR1 is MGHDK and CDR2 is SYGVNS.

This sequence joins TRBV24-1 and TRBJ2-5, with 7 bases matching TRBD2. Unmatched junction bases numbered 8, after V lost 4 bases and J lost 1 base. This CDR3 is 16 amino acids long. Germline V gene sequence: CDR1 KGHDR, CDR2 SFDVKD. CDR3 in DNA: TGTGCCACCAGTGACACCCTAGCGGAGCCCCAAGAGACCCAGTACTTC. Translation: CATSDTLAEPQETQYF.

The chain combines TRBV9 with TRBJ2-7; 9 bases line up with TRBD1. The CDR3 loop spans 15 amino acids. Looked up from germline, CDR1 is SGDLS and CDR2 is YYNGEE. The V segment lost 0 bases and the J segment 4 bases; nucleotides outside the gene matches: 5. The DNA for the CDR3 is TGTGCCAGCAGCGTAGCTACAGGGACAGGGTACGAGCAGTACTTC. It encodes CASSVATGTGYEQYF.

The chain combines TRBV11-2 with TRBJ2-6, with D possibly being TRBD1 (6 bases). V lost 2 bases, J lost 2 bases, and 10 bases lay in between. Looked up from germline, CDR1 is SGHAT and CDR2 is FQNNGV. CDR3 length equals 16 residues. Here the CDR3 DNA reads TGTGCCAGCAGCTTAAGGTCAGGGGCTGGGGCCAACGTCCTGACTTTC. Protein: CASSLRSGAGANVLTF.

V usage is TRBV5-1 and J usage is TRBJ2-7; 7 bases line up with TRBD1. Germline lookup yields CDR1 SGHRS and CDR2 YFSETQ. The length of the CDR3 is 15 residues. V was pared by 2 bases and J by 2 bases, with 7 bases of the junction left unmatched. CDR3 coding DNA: TGCGCCAGCAGCTTCTACCGGGACAGAGCCTACGAGCAGTACTTC. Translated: CASSFYRDRAYEQYF.